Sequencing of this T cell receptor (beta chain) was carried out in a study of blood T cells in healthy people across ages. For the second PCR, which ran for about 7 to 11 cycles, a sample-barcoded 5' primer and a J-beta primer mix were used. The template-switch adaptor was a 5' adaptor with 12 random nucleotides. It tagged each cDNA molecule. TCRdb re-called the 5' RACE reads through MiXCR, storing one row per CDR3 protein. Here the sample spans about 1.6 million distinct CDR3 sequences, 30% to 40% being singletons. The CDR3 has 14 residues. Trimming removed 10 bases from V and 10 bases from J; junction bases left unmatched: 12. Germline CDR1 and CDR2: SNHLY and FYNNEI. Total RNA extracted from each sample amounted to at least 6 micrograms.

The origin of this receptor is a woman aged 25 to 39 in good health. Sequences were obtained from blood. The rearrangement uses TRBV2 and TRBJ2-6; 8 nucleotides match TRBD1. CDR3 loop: CAIKPRGRVNVLTF. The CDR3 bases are TGTGCCATTAAGCCCAGGGGGCGGGTGAACGTCCTGACTTTC.